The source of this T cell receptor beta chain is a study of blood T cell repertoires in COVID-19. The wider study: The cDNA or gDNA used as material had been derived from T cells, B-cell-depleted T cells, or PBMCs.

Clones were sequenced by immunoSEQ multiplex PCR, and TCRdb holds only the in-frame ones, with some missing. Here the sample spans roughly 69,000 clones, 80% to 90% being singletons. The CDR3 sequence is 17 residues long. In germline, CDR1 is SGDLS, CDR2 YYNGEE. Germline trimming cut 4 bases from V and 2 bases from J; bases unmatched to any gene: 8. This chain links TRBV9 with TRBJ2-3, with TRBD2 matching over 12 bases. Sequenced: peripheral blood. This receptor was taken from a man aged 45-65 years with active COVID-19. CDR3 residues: CASSPRTSGGFTDTQYF. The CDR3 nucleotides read TGTGCCAGCAGCCCCCGCACTAGCGGGGGGTTCACAGATACGCAGTATTTT.